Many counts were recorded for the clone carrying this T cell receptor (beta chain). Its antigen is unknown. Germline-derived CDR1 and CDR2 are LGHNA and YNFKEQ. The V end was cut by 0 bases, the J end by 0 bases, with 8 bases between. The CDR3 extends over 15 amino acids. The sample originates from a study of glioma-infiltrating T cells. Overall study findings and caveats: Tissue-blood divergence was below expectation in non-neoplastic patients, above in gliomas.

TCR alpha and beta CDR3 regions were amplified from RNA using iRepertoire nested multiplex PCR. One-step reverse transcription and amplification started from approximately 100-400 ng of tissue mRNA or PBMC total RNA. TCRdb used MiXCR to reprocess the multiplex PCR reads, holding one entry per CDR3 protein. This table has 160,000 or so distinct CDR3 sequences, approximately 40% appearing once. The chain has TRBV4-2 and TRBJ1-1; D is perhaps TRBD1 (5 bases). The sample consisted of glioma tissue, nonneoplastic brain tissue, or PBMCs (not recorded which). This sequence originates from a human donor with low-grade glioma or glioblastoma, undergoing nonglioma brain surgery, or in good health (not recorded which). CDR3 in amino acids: CASSQERGMNTEAFF. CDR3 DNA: TGTGCCAGCAGCCAAGAACGGGGGATGAACACTGAAGCTTTCTTT.